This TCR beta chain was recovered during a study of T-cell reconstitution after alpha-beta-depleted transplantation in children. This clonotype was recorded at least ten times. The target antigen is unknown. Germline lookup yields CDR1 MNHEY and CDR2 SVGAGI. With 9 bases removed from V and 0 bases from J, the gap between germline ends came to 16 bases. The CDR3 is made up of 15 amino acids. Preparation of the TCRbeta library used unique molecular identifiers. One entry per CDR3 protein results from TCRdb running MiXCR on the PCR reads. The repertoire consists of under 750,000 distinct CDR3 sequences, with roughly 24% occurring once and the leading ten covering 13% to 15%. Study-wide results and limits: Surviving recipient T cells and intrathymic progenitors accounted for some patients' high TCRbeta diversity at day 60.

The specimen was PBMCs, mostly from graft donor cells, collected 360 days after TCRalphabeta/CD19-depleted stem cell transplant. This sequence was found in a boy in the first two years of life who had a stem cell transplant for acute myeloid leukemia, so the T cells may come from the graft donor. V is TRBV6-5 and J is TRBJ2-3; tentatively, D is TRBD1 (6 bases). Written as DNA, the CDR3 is TGTGCCAGTACCGTATGGGGGCCGAGCACAGATACGCAGTATTTT. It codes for CASTVWGPSTDTQYF.